This TCR beta chain was captured in a study of blood T cell repertoires in COVID-19. The wider study: Sources were T cells, B-cell-depleted T cells, or PBMCs; the material itself was cDNA or gDNA.

Authors' processing steps: It was from reference gene primer amplification that nucleated cell counts were estimated. This table comes from immunoSEQ multiplex PCR, and its TCRdb copy is limited to in-frame clones, with some not included. V, J and clone size derive from that table, while D and trimming were established from the DNA sequence. This table holds about 440,000 clones, around 89% found once. Germline assignment: CDR1 SGHVS and CDR2 FQNEAQ. The CDR3 length is 16 residues. With 1 base clipped from V and 5 bases from J, the junction kept 4 bases outside the gene matches. The sequence derives from a woman in her 30s with acute or convalescent COVID-19. The rearrangement links TRBV7-8 to TRBJ2-2; 10 positions agree with TRBD2. The sequencing input was peripheral blood. The CDR3 sequence is CASSLVAGGRTGELFF. The CDR3 DNA follows: TGTGCCAGCAGCTTAGTAGCGGGGGGCAGGACCGGGGAGCTGTTTTTT.